Described below is a single T cell receptor beta chain sequence and its context. This clone was counted a single time. What antigen it recognizes has not been identified. Per-nucleotide qualities are absent, and no much larger clonotype sits a single base away. One collaborating source in Seattle enrolled patients while the patients were actively infected and followed the patients over time throughout the course of disease. Whole blood was collected in K2EDTA tubes by collaborating institutions according to the institutions' own protocols. For TCRbeta analysis, collaborators shipped samples as frozen whole blood, isolated PBMCs, or DNA extracted from either of those sample types. This record belongs to a study of blood T cell repertoires in COVID-19 (TCRdb year 2020). With regard to the full study: Samples from collaborators originated in the United States, Italy and Spain and spanned both the acute and convalescent phases of COVID-19. The prospective study material was composed of cDNA or gDNA derived from T cells, B-cell-depleted T cells, or PBMCs. The dataset comprised deeply sampled blood TCRbeta repertoires from subjects exposed to, actively infected with, or recovered from COVID-19. The repertoires were released in a freely available public database meant as a resource for research on the immune response to SARS-CoV-2. The samples were drawn from the first 160 participants of the ongoing ImmuneRACE study and from some 1,300 subjects provided by 6 global collaborators. Sample metadata almost always included a de-identified subject ID, COVID-19 status, age in years and sex. Where HLA class I and class II types were available, the types were taken from metadata supplied by the sample provider, not from assay-based typing.

After removal of 1 base from V and 0 bases from J, the junction retains 5 bases not matched to a gene. From the germline V gene, CDR1 is SGHVS and CDR2 is FNYEAQ. From its cysteine to its phenylalanine, the CDR3 spans 17 amino acids. The kept DNA is CDR3 alone, 51 bases in frame from the first base. The immunoSEQ Assay, a bias-controlled multiplex PCR, was used to amplify TCRbeta CDR3 regions from genomic DNA. The published analysis was carried out like this. The number of nucleated cells in each sample was estimated by amplification of reference gene primers within the assay. To quantify the absolute abundance of each unique TCRbeta CDR3 rearrangement, sequence reads were collapsed and filtered. For each sample, productive Simpson clonality was calculated by taking the square root of Simpson's diversity index across productive rearrangements. Sourced from immuneACCESS, this table was stored by TCRdb with only in-frame sequences that have V and J called. A share of the clones is absent; for the studies checked, an unresolved V gene accounts for under half, and the remainder has no known explanation. V, J and clone size derive from that table, while D and trimming were established from the DNA sequence. Counted in this sample were about 370,000 clones; 89% of them appeared once. Around 3% of the sample is held by the ten biggest clonotypes.

Summary of the overall study and its limitations: The quantity of clinical and demographic metadata differed by source and by participant and was supplied without curation.

Recombination joined TRBV7-6 with TRBJ2-1; 8 bases in the junction line up with TRBD2. The receptor was isolated from a young woman with COVID-19, enrolled during active disease. Input material: peripheral blood. The DNA is TGTGCCAGCAGCTTAGGGGCGGGGGGCTACTCCTACAATGAGCAGTTCTTC. It codes for CASSLGAGGYSYNEQFF.